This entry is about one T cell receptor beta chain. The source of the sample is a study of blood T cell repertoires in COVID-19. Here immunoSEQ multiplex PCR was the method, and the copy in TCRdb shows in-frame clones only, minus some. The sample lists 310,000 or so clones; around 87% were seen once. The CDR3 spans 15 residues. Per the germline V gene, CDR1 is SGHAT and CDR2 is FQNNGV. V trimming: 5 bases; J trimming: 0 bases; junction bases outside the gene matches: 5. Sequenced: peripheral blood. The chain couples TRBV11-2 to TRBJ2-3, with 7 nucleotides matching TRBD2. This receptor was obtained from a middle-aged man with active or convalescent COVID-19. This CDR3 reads CASSQLGGSTDTQYF. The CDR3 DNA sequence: TGTGCCAGCAGCCAACTGGGAGGGAGCACAGATACGCAGTATTTT.